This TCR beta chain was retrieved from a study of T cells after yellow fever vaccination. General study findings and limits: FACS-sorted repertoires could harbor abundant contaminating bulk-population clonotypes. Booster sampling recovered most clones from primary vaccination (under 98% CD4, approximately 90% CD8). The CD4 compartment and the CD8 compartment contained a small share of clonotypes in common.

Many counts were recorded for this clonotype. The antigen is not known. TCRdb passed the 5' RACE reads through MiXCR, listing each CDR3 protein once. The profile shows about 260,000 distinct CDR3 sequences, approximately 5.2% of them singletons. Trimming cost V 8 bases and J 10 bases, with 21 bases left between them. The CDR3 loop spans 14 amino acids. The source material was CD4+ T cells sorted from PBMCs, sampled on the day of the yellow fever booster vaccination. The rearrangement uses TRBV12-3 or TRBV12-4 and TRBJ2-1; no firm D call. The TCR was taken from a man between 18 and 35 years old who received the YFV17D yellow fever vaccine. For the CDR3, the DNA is TGTGCCAGCCTCCGGGCAGGCGTACAGAAAGAGCAGTTCTTC. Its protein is CASLRAGVQKEQFF.